A single T cell receptor (beta chain) is shown here with its context. The V end was cut by 3 bases, the J end by 7 bases, with 12 bases between. This CDR3 has 14 residues. Per germline, CDR1 SGHAT and CDR2 FQDESV (reference sequence). These data come from a study of blood T cell repertoires in COVID-19. Study-wide background: From the United States, Italy and Spain came samples of acute and convalescent COVID-19.

In the original analysis: Reference gene primers were amplified, and this amplification served to estimate nucleated cell counts. Clones were read by immunoSEQ multiplex PCR, and TCRdb kept only the in-frame ones, dropping some. For V, J and clone size, that table is used; D and trimming come from the DNA. Of about 44,000 clones listed, over 75% are singletons. The receptor's source is a woman aged 40 to 49 with acute or convalescent COVID-19. The genes are TRBV11-1 and TRBJ2-2, with a weak D call TRBD1 (5 bases). The specimen was peripheral blood. The CDR3 DNA reads TGTGCCAGCAGCTTTGACAGACGTGGCGGGGAGCTGTTTTTT. Protein: CASSFDRRGGELFF.